The 10 T cell receptor beta chains presented below share a single source sample, sequenced in a study of blood T cell repertoires in COVID-19 (dated by TCRdb to about 2020). The library was prepared using the immunoSEQ multiplex PCR assay. TCRdb stores this immuneACCESS table with in-frame sequences only. Part of the clones is absent; in the studies checked, under half of the shortfall reflects unresolved V genes, and no reason is known for the rest. In all, the sample holds some 100,000 clones, and approximately 86% of those were seen once. The ten most abundant clones make up approximately 2.6% of the sample. The sample taken for sequencing was PBMCs or T cells enriched from blood (not recorded which). The receptors derive from a woman between 45 and 60 years old who had recovered from COVID-19.

This sequence joins TRBV3-1 (or the pseudogene TRBV3-2) and TRBJ2-1; 8 nucleotides agree with TRBD2. Germline CDR1 is LGHDT and CDR2 is YNNKEL (reference sequence). Germline trimming cut 4 bases from V and 7 bases from J; bases unmatched to any gene: 12. The CDR3 is 16 amino acids. Here the CDR3 reads CASSPMRSGRGNEQFF. The CDR3 DNA is TGTGCCAGCAGCCCGATGAGGAGCGGGAGAGGAAATGAGCAGTTCTTC.

This clone showed up just once. The chain employs TRBV12-3 or TRBV12-4 and TRBJ2-3; D is unclear. Trimming shortened V by 6 bases and J by 6 bases, and 10 bases separated the two germline ends. The CDR3 is 12 residues long. The CDR3 sequence is CASRISSDTQYF. The DNA for the CDR3 is TGTGCCAGCAGGATTAGCTCCGATACGCAGTATTTT.

The chain uses TRBV3-1 (or the pseudogene TRBV3-2) and TRBJ1-6; 8 bases match TRBD1. Per the germline V gene, CDR1 is LGHDT and CDR2 is YNNKEL (reference sequence). This CDR3 contains 14 residues. After removal of 3 bases from V and 7 bases from J, the junction contained 2 bases not matched to a gene. CDR3 region: CASSQTGDNSPLHF. CDR3 nucleotide sequence: TGTGCCAGCAGCCAGACAGGGGACAATTCACCCCTCCACTTT.

The rearrangement uses TRBV19 and TRBJ2-7; tentatively, D is TRBD1 (5 bases). This CDR3 contains 13 residues. Germline CDR1 reads LNHDA; CDR2 reads SQIVND (reference sequence). V was pared by 4 bases and J by 2 bases, with 9 bases between. The chain's CDR3 is CASSTAGTYEQYF. The CDR3 DNA reads TGTGCCAGTAGTACGGCAGGGACCTACGAGCAGTACTTC.

This clone was seen only once. This sequence joins TRBV27 and TRBJ2-1; 9 nucleotides agree with TRBD2. Trimming removed 3 bases from V and 5 bases from J; junction bases left unmatched: 8. CDR3 length: 16 amino acids. Germline V gives CDR1 MNHEY, CDR2 SMNVEV (reference sequence). CDR3 residues: CASSFRASGTNNEQFF. CDR3 bases: TGTGCCAGCAGTTTTCGGGCTAGCGGGACTAACAATGAGCAGTTCTTC.

The chain recombines TRBV2 with TRBJ1-3; 7 nucleotides match TRBD1. The germline V gene encodes CDR1 SNHLY and CDR2 FYNNEI. The CDR3 length is 15 residues. The V and J ends lost 2 bases and 4 bases, in that order; junction bases with no gene match: 5. Here the CDR3 reads CASSELQGSGNTIYF. The CDR3 bases are TGTGCCAGCAGTGAATTACAGGGGAGCGGAAACACCATATATTTT.

The chain combines TRBV27 with TRBJ2-2, with 7 bases aligning to TRBD2. CDR1 is MNHEY and CDR2 is SMNVEV in the germline V gene (reference sequence). The CDR3 sequence is 14 residues long. Losses at the gene ends were 5 bases for V and 6 bases for J; bases not matched to a gene: 6. CDR3 residues: CASSGGAGAGELFF. CDR3 sequence (DNA): TGTGCCAGCAGTGGCGGGGCGGGGGCCGGGGAGCTGTTTTTT.

V and J are TRBV28 and TRBJ1-6, with a weak D call TRBD1 (6 bases). V lost 8 bases to trimming and J lost 3 bases, with 14 bases between them. The CDR3 has 15 residues. Germline values: CDR1 MDHEN, CDR2 SYDVKM. The DNA for the CDR3 is TGTGCCAGCTGGACAGCCGAACACTATAATTCACCCCTCCACTTT. Protein product: CASWTAEHYNSPLHF.

The chain couples TRBV5-8 to TRBJ2-3, with D perhaps matching TRBD1 (6 bases). With 0 bases removed from V and 4 bases from J, the gap between germline ends came to 9 bases. The CDR3 runs to 14 residues. The V gene's germline CDR1 is SGHTS and CDR2 YDEGEE. CDR3 bases: TGTGCCAGCAGCTTGGGCACAGGGCCAGATACGCAGTATTTT. This gives the protein CASSLGTGPDTQYF.

V and J are TRBV19 and TRBJ1-2; D possibly corresponds to TRBD1 (5 bases). The CDR3 runs 13 residues. Per germline, CDR1 LNHDA and CDR2 SQIVND (reference sequence). Trimming cost V 7 bases and J 2 bases, with 11 bases left between them. CDR3 sequence reads: CASTLAGNYGYTF. The DNA of the CDR3 is TGTGCCAGTACGCTGGCAGGGAACTATGGCTACACCTTC. Together with reference TRBV19 and TRBJ1-2, the CDR3 gives the full variable domain: DGGITQSPKYLFRKEGQNVTLSCEQNLNHDAMYWYRQDPGQGLRLIYYSQIVNDFQKGDIAEGYSVSREKKESFPLTVTSAQKNPTAFYLCASTLAGNYGYTFGSGTRLTVV.